This T cell receptor beta chain comes out of a study of OX40 agonist ivuxolimab in advanced cancers. Study in general: Having had anti-PD-1, anti-PD-L1 or anti-CTLA-4 therapy before was allowed, and about 42% had some. In three patients, partial responses were observed, one with hepatocellular carcinoma and two with cutaneous melanoma.

This table comes from immunoSEQ multiplex PCR, and its TCRdb copy is limited to in-frame clones, with some not included. Of 35,000 or so clones in the sample, around nine tenths were seen once. Autoimmune disease history or systemic immunosuppression led to patient exclusion. Blood draws occurred at baseline, cycle 4 day 1, and cycle 7 day 1. V shed 5 bases and J 0 bases; nucleotides not matched to a gene: 5. The CDR3 covers 15 residues. CDR1 is MDHEN, CDR2 SYDVKM, per germline. This clone was observed once. V is TRBV28 and J is TRBJ2-7; 9 bases are shared with TRBD2. This sequence was found in an adult with an advanced solid tumor such as melanoma, head and neck, liver or kidney cancer. The specimen was CD4+ or CD8+ T cells sorted from blood, collected in a trial of the OX40 agonist ivuxolimab. The CDR3 reads CASSPPAGGSYEQYF. CDR3 sequence (DNA): TGTGCCAGCAGTCCCCCAGCGGGGGGCTCCTACGAGCAGTACTTC.